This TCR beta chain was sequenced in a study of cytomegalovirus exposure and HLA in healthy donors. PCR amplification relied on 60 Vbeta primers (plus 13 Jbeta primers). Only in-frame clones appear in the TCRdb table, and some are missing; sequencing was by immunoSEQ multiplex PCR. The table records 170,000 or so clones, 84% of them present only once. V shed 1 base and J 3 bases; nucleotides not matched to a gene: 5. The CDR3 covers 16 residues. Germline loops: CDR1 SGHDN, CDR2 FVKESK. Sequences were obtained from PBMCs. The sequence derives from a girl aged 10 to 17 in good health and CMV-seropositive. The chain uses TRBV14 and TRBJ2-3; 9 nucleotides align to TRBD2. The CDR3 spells CASSQGLAVWTDTQYF. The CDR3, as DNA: TGTGCCAGCAGCCAAGGACTAGCGGTTTGGACAGATACGCAGTATTTT.